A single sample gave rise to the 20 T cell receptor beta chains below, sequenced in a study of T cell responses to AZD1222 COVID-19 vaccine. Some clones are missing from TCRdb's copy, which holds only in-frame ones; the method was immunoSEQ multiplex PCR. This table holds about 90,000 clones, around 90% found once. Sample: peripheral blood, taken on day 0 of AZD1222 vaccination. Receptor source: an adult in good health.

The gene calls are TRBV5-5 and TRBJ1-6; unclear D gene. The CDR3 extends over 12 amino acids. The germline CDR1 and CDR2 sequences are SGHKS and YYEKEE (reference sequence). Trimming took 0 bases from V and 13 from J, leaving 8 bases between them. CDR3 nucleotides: TGTGCCAGCAGCTTGGTAGGGTTGCCCCTCCACTTT. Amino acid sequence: CASSLVGLPLHF. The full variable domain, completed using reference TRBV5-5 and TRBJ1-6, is DAGVTQSPTHLIKTRGQQVTLRCSPISGHKSVSWYQQVLGQGPQFIFQYYEKEERGRGNFPDRFSARQFPNYSSELNVNALLLGDSALYLCASSLVGLPLHFGNGTRLTVT.

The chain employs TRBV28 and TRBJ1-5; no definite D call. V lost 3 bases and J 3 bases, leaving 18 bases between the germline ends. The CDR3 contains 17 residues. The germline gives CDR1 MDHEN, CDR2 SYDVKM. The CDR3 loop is CASSFIGSQRNNQPQHF. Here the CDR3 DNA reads TGTGCCAGCAGTTTTATTGGGAGCCAACGAAACAATCAGCCCCAGCATTTT.

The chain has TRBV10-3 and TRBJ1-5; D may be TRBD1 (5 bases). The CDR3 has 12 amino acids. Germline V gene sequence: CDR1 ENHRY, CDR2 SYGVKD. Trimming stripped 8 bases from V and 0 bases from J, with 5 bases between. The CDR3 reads CAIGGSNQPQHF. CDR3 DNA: TGTGCCATCGGGGGTAGCAATCAGCCCCAGCATTTT.

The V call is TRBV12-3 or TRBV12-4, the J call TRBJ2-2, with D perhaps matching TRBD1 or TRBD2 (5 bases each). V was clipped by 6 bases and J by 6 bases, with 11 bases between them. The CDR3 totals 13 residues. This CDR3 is CASSRGVPGELFF. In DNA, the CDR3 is TGTGCCAGCAGCCGAGGGGTACCCGGGGAGCTGTTTTTT.

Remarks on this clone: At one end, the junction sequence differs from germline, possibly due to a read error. The CDR3 DNA sequence: TGTGCCAGCAGTTTACCCTCCTCCGGGTATCTCTTT. This gives the protein CASSLPSSGYLF. This chain links TRBV28 with TRBJ1-1; D gene uncertain. This CDR3 has 12 residues. In germline, CDR1 is MDHEN, CDR2 SYDVKM.

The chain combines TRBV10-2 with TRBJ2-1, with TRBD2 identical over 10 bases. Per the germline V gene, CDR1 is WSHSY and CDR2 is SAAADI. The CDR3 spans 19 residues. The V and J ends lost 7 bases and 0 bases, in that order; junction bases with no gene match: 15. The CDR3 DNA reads TGCGCCAGCAATGGGGGTAGGGCTAGCGGGAGCCGCTCCTACAATGAGCAGTTCTTC. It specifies CASNGGRASGSRSYNEQFF.

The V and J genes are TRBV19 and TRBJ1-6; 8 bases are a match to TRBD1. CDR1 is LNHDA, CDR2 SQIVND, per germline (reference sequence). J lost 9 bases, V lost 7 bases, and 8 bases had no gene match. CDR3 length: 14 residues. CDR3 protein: CASKPGQEISPLHF. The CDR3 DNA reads TGTGCCAGTAAGCCGGGACAGGAAATTTCACCCCTCCACTTT.

The CDR3 sequence is CASSMTGDNQPQHF. CDR3 sequence (DNA): TGTGCCAGTAGTATGACAGGAGACAATCAGCCCCAGCATTTT. The chain couples TRBV19 to TRBJ1-5; D is perhaps TRBD1 (6 bases). This CDR3 has 14 amino acids. With 3 bases removed from V and 3 bases from J, the gap between germline ends came to 9 bases. Germline V gene lookup returns CDR1 LNHDA and CDR2 SQIVND (reference sequence).

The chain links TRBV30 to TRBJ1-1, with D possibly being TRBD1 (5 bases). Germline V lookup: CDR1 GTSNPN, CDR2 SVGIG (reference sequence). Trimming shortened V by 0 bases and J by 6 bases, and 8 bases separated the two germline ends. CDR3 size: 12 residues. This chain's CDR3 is CAWSVVGPEAFF. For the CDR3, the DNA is TGTGCCTGGAGTGTAGTGGGACCTGAAGCTTTCTTT.

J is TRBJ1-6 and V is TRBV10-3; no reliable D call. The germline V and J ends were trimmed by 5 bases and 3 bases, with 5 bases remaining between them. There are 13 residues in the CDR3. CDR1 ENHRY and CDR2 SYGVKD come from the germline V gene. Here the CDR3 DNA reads TGTGCCATCAGTCGTGACTATAATTCACCCCTCCACTTT. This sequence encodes CAISRDYNSPLHF.

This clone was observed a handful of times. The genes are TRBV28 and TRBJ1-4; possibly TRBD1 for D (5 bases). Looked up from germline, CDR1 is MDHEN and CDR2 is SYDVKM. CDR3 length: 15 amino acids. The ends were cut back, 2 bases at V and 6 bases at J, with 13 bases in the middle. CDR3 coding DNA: TGTGCCAGCAGTTTAGAGGCAGGGCGGGATGAAAAACTGTTTTTT. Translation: CASSLEAGRDEKLFF.

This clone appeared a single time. The CDR3 spells CASGPGTYGYTF. In nucleotides, the CDR3 is TGTGCCAGCGGGCCAGGGACCTATGGCTACACCTTC. The gene calls are TRBV6-5 and TRBJ1-2; weak D call: TRBD1 (5 bases). V was cut by 8 bases and J by 4 bases, with 11 bases left in between. Germline V gene data show CDR1 as MNHEY and CDR2 as SVGAGI. There are 12 residues in the CDR3.

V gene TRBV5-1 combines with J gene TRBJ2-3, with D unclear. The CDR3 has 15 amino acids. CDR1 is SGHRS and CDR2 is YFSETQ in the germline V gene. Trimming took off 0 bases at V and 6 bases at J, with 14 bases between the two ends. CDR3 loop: CASSLEGINPDTQYF. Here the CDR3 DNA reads TGCGCCAGCAGCTTGGAGGGTATCAATCCCGATACGCAGTATTTT. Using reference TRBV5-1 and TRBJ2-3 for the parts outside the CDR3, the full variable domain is KAGVTQTPRYLIKTRGQQVTLSCSPISGHRSVSWYQQTPGQGLQFLFEYFSETQRNKGNFPGRFSGRQFSNSRSEMNVSTLELGDSALYLCASSLEGINPDTQYFGPGTRLTVL.

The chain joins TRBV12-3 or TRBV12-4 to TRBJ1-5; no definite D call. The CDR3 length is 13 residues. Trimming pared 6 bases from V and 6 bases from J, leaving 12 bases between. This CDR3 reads CASRVSAVQPQHF. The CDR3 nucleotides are TGTGCCAGCAGAGTCTCCGCGGTTCAGCCCCAGCATTTT.

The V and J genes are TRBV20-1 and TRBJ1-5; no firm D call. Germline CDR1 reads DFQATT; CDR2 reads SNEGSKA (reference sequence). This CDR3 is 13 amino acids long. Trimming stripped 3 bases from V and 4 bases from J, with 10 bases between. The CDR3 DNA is TGCAGTGCTAGTTGGCAGAGAAATCAGCCCCAGCATTTT. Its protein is CSASWQRNQPQHF.

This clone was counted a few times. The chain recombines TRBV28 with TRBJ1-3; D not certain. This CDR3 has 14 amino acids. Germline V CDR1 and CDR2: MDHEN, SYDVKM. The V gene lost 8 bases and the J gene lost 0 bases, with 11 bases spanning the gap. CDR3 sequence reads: CASGVQSSGNTIYF. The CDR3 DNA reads TGTGCCAGCGGGGTTCAGAGCTCTGGAAACACCATATATTTT. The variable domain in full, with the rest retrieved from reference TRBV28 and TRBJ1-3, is DVKVTQSSRYLVKRTGEKVFLECVQDMDHENMFWYRQDPGLGLRLIYFSYDVKMKEKGDIPEGYSVSREKKERFSLILESASTNQTSMYLCASGVQSSGNTIYFGEGSWLTVV.

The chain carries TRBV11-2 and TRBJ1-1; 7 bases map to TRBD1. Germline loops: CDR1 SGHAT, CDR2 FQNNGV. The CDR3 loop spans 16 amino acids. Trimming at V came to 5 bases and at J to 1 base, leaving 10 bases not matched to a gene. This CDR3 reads CASSVGTAIPNTEAFF. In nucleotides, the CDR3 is TGTGCCAGCAGCGTCGGGACAGCGATTCCGAACACTGAAGCTTTCTTT.

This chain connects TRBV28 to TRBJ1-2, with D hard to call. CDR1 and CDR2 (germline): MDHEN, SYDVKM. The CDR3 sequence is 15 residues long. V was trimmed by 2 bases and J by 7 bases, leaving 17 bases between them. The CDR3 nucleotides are TGTGCCAGCAGTTTACCAGGCCGGCCTGAAGGTGGCTACACCTTC. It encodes CASSLPGRPEGGYTF.

The CDR3 coding sequence is TGCAGCGGGACACAGGGTGACTATGGCTACACCTTC. Amino acid sequence: CSGTQGDYGYTF. This sequence joins TRBV29-1 and TRBJ1-2, with D perhaps matching TRBD1 (6 bases). V was cut by 7 bases and J by 3 bases, with 12 bases left in between. From germline, CDR1 is SQVTM and CDR2 ANQGSEA. This CDR3 spans 12 amino acids.

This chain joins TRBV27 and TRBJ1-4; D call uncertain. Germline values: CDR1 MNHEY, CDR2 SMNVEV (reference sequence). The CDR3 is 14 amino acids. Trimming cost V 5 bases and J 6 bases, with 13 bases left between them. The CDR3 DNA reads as TGTGCCAGCAGTCGTCCGGGTTTCGATGAAAAACTGTTTTTT. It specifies CASSRPGFDEKLFF.